This TCR beta chain was retrieved from a study of CD8 T cells in Susac syndrome. J gave up 5 bases and V 5 bases, and 16 bases lay outside the gene matches. The germline V gene encodes CDR1 SQVTM and CDR2 ANQGSEA. The CDR3 covers 17 residues. After extraction with the RNeasy kit, roughly 0.5 to 1 ug of the RNA was reverse transcribed using random hexamers. TCRdb re-called the immunoSEQ multiplex PCR reads with MiXCR, one entry per CDR3 protein. The sample gives under 200,000 distinct CDR3 sequences, 95% of which show up once; about 0.15% is in the top ten. This receptor was identified in a human donor with multiple sclerosis. The chain carries TRBV29-1 and TRBJ2-7, with 12 bases identical to TRBD2. Material for sequencing was CD8+ T cells from PBMCs. The CDR3 loop is CSVTRDPGLAGWNEQYF. DNA of the CDR3: TGCAGCGTTACACGAGACCCTGGACTAGCGGGATGGAACGAGCAGTACTTC.